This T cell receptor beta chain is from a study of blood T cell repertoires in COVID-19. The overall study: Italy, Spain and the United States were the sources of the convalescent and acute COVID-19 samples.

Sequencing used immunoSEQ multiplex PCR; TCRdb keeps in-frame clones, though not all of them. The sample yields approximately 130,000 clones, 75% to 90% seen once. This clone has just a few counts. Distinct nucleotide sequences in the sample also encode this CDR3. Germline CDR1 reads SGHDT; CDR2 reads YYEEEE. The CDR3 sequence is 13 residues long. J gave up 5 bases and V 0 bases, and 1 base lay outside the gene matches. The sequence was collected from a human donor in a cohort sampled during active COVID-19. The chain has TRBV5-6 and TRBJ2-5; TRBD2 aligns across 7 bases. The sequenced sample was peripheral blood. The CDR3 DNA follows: TGTGCCAGCAGCTTGGTGGGGGGGGAGACCCAGTACTTC. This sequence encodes CASSLVGGETQYF.